The following is a TCR beta chain sequence with its context. Per the germline V gene, CDR1 is SGHAT and CDR2 is FQNNGV. This CDR3 comprises 18 residues. Between the trimmed V and J ends, which lost 8 bases and 2 bases, there was a span of 25 bases. The protocol was immunoSEQ multiplex PCR, while the TCRdb copy is restricted to in-frame clones and leaves out a portion. The top ten hold about 8.4% of the sample, which has around 300,000 clones, about nine tenths seen once. This sample stems from a study of blood T cell repertoires in COVID-19. The TCR was taken from a woman aged 30 to 39 who had recovered from COVID-19. Sequencing was performed on PBMCs or T cells enriched from blood (not recorded which). The chain couples TRBV11-2 to TRBJ2-1; D may be TRBD2 (7 bases). The chain's CDR3 is CASGAPGQPGGTYNEQFF. DNA of the CDR3: TGTGCCAGCGGAGCCCCAGGACAGCCCGGGGGGACCTACAATGAGCAGTTCTTC.